The 15 T cell receptor beta chains given below trace back to one sample, sequenced in a study of T cells in Graves' hyperthyroidism and ophthalmopathy. Amplified TCR beta CDR3 regions derived from RNA transcripts. HTBI primers were employed in a first-round RT-PCR of the TCR CDR3. Each CDR3 protein is one row after TCRdb ran MiXCR on the multiplex PCR reads. The table has about 360,000 distinct CDR3 sequences, less than 15% seen once. Sample: blood. Receptors were obtained from a woman under 30 with Graves' hyperthyroidism.

The chain carries TRBV12-3 or TRBV12-4 and TRBJ1-2, with 8 bases matching TRBD1. The J segment lost 6 bases and the V segment lost 5 bases, leaving 5 bases of the junction unmatched. The CDR3 extends over 13 amino acids. The CDR3 coding sequence is TGTGCCAGCAGTCCCAGGGGGCGGGATGGCTACACCTTC. Protein sequence: CASSPRGRDGYTF.

Many counts were recorded for this clonotype. CDR3 amino acids: CASSQGDLYGYTF. The CDR3 bases are TGTGCCAGCAGCCAGGGAGACCTCTATGGCTACACCTTC. V gene TRBV28 combines with J gene TRBJ1-2, with D maybe TRBD1 (5 bases). The germline V and J ends were trimmed by 6 bases and 4 bases, with 12 bases remaining between them. The CDR3 extends over 13 amino acids. Per germline, CDR1 MDHEN and CDR2 SYDVKM.

This clonotype was recorded at least ten times. V gene TRBV28 combines with J gene TRBJ1-5; D gene ambiguous. Germline CDR1 and CDR2: MDHEN and SYDVKM. Deletions cut 5 bases from V and 0 bases from J, with 14 bases between. CDR3 length: 16 amino acids. CDR3 region: CASSPPQLYSNQPQHF. The CDR3 DNA reads as TGTGCCAGCAGTCCACCACAGCTCTATAGCAATCAGCCCCAGCATTTT. The complete variable domain, with remaining parts taken from reference TRBV28 and TRBJ1-5, reads DVKVTQSSRYLVKRTGEKVFLECVQDMDHENMFWYRQDPGLGLRLIYFSYDVKMKEKGDIPEGYSVSREKKERFSLILESASTNQTSMYLCASSPPQLYSNQPQHFGDGTRLSIL.

J is TRBJ2-4 and V is TRBV28; D is unclear. There are 21 residues in the CDR3. The V end lost 3 bases, the J end lost 1 base, and 28 bases lay between the germline ends. Germline V gene sequence: CDR1 MDHEN, CDR2 SYDVKM. CDR3 region: CASSFPGEVKGYGVAKNIQYF. CDR3 in DNA: TGTGCCAGCAGTTTCCCGGGTGAGGTTAAGGGTTATGGTGTCGCCAAAAACATTCAGTACTTC.

This clonotype was observed many times. V usage is TRBV12-3 or TRBV12-4 and J usage is TRBJ1-2; 10 positions agree with TRBD1. The CDR3 length is 15 residues. The trim removed 6 bases at V and 8 bases at J, leaving 12 bases unmatched. CDR3 nucleotides: TGTGCCAGCAGACTGGGACAGGGGATTCTAGGGGGCTACACCTTC. It translates to CASRLGQGILGGYTF.

This clonotype was seen repeatedly, ten times or more. The CDR3 is CASSPGPGQRNTEAFF. CDR3 nucleotide sequence: TGTGCCAGCAGCCCTGGACCGGGACAGAGAAACACTGAAGCTTTCTTT. The chain employs TRBV7-9 and TRBJ1-1, with 7 bases lining up with TRBD1. V trimming: 5 bases; J trimming: 2 bases; junction bases outside the gene matches: 11. The germline V gene has CDR1 SEHNR and CDR2 FQNEAQ (reference sequence). This CDR3 is 16 amino acids long. Complete variable domain (other parts from reference TRBV7-9 and TRBJ1-1): DTGVSQNPRHKITKRGQNVTFRCDPISEHNRLYWYRQTLGQGPEFLTYFQNEAQLEKSRLLSDRFSAERPKGSFSTLEIQRTEQGDSAMYLCASSPGPGQRNTEAFFGQGTRLTVV.

As to this clonotype: A much larger clone differs from this one at a single base, so this may be a read error. The chain joins TRBV28 to TRBJ1-5; 8 bases agree with TRBD1. Germline-derived CDR1 and CDR2 are MDHEN and SYDVKM. The CDR3 has 13 amino acids. CDR3 sequence: CATGTGIWHPQHF. The CDR3 DNA reads TGTGCTACCGGGACAGGAATATGGCATCCCCAGCATTTT.

This sequence joins TRBV11-2 and TRBJ2-3; D ambiguous. V gave up 3 bases and J gave up 6 bases, with 10 bases separating them. The length of the CDR3 is 13 residues. CDR1 and CDR2 (germline): SGHAT, FQNNGV. The CDR3 here is CASSFENSDTQYF. CDR3 sequence (DNA): TGTGCCAGCAGCTTCGAAAACAGTGATACGCAGTATTTT. The entire variable domain, with the rest obtained from reference TRBV11-2 and TRBJ2-3, is as follows: EAGVAQSPRYKIIEKRQSVAFWCNPISGHATLYWYQQILGQGPKLLIQFQNNGVVDDSQLPKDRFSAERLKGVDSTLKIQPAKLEDSAVYLCASSFENSDTQYFGPGTRLTVL.

V is TRBV2 and J is TRBJ1-5, with 7 bases fitting TRBD1. Trimming removed 3 bases from V and 2 bases from J; junction bases left unmatched: 7. The CDR3 is 16 amino acids. The V gene's germline CDR1 is SNHLY and CDR2 FYNNEI. The CDR3 loop reads CASSEITGAGNQPQHF. The CDR3 nucleotides read TGTGCCAGCAGTGAGATAACAGGGGCGGGCAATCAGCCCCAGCATTTT.

To note about this clonotype: A read error may explain this, as a much larger clone is one base away. The rearrangement joins TRBV5-1 to TRBJ2-7; maybe TRBD1 (5 bases). The tail of the sequence fits TRBJ2-1 better, so the J call may be wrong. Germline V gene sequence: CDR1 SGHRS, CDR2 YFSETQ. The CDR3 covers 15 residues. This chain's CDR3 is CASSTPATGPYEQFF. In DNA, the CDR3 is TGCGCCAGCAGCACGCCGGCCACAGGCCCCTACGAGCAGTTCTTC.

This clonotype came up many times. J is TRBJ2-5 and V is TRBV7-2; 9 bases fit TRBD2. Germline CDR1 SGHTA, CDR2 FQGNSA. CDR3 size: 16 residues. With V trimmed by 2 bases and J by 5 bases, 9 bases remained unmatched. In DNA, the CDR3 is TGTGCCAGCAGCTTACTGAGGCGGGGGGGCCAGGAGACCCAGTACTTC. This encodes CASSLLRRGGQETQYF.

V gene TRBV6-1 combines with J gene TRBJ2-7; TRBD2 aligns across 13 bases. Germline assignment: CDR1 MNHNS and CDR2 SASEGT. Trimming at V came to 6 bases and at J to 7 bases, leaving 12 bases not matched to a gene. CDR3 size: 16 residues. Here the CDR3 DNA reads TGTGCCAGCAGGGGAAGGACTAGCGGGAGTAATGATGAGCAGTACTTC. Amino acid sequence: CASRGRTSGSNDEQYF.

This clonotype came up many times. The chain joins TRBV12-3 or TRBV12-4 to TRBJ2-1; TRBD2 is a possible D gene (5 bases). V gave up 3 bases and J gave up 7 bases, with 16 bases separating them. The CDR3 totals 15 residues. The CDR3 DNA is TGTGCCAGCAGTTTGTGGAGTCAGGCGGGTAATGAGCAGTTCTTC. Translation: CASSLWSQAGNEQFF.

This clonotype has only a few counts. At one end the junction does not follow the germline gene, possibly because of a read error. This chain connects TRBV29-1 to TRBJ2-1; the D gene is possibly TRBD2 (6 bases). Germline CDR1 and CDR2: SQVTM and ANQGSEA. The CDR3 runs to 15 residues. The CDR3 is CSVKRRELAVNEQLF. DNA of the CDR3: TGCAGCGTTAAGAGAAGGGAACTAGCTGTCAATGAGCAGCTCTTC.

This clonotype showed up many times. The chain couples TRBV20-1 to TRBJ2-7; unclear D gene. The germline V gene encodes CDR1 DFQATT and CDR2 SNEGSKA (reference sequence). The CDR3 covers 11 residues. The V end was cut by 6 bases, the J end by 4 bases, with 10 bases between. CDR3 protein: CSADSDYEQYF. In DNA form, the CDR3 reads TGCAGTGCCGACTCAGATTACGAGCAGTACTTC.